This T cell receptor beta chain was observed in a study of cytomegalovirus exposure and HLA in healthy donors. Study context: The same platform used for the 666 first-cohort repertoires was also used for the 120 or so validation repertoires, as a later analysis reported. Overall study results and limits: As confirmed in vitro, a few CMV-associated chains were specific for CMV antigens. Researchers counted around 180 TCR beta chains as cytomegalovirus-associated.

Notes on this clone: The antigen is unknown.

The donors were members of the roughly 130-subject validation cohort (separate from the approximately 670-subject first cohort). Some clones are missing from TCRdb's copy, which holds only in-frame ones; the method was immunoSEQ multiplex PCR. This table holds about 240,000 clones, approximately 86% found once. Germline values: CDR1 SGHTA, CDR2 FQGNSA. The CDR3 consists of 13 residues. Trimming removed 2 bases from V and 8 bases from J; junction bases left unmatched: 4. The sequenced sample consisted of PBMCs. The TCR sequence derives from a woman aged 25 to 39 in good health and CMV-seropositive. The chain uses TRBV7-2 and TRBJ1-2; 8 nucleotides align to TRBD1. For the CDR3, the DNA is TGTGCCAGCAGCTTACCCGGACAGGGAGGCTACACCTTC. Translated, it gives CASSLPGQGGYTF.